These T cell receptor beta chains were read from a single sample in a study of CD8+ T cells in alopecia areata. The protocol was immunoSEQ multiplex PCR, while the TCRdb copy is restricted to in-frame clones and leaves out a portion. The sample lists a few hundred thousand clones; around two fifths were seen once. The starting material was CD4+ T cells sorted from blood, obtained at week 34, from a patient treated with tofacitinib. These TCRs come from a human donor with alopecia areata. The CDR3 runs from the conserved cysteine through the conserved F or W. A D gene is named only where the DNA matches it firmly. Expanded clones are given a class, and other clones once, few, many or no size at all.

.	TRBV18	TRBJ2-3	.	CASSTQGTDTQYF	TGTGCCAGTTCGACACAGGGCACAGATACGCAGTATTTT
.	TRBV6-6	TRBJ1-2	.	CASRPQGVGGYTF	TGTGCCAGCAGACCACAGGGCGTTGGCGGCTACACCTTC
.	TRBV15	TRBJ1-1	.	CATSEANTEAFF	TGTGCCACCAGCGAAGCGAACACTGAAGCTTTCTTT
.	TRBV9	TRBJ2-5	many	CASSVTETQYF	TGTGCCAGCAGCGTTACAGAGACCCAGTACTTC
TRBD2	TRBV30	TRBJ2-3	.	CAWSVWTSGSTDTQYF	TGTGCCTGGAGTGTATGGACTAGCGGGAGTACAGATACGCAGTATTTT
TRBD1	TRBV6-6	TRBJ2-7	few	CASQKGQAEQYF	TGTGCCAGCCAGAAAGGACAGGCCGAGCAGTACTTC
.	TRBV4-1	TRBJ1-2	.	CASSRELRVYGYTF	TGCGCCAGCAGCCGGGAGCTGCGGGTATATGGCTACACCTTC
TRBD2	TRBV7-9	TRBJ2-3	.	CASSPLAGGITDTQYF	TGTGCCAGCAGCCCCCTAGCGGGGGGGATCACAGATACGCAGTATTTT
.	TRBV9	TRBJ2-2	.	CASSDERAANTGELFF	TGTGCCAGCAGCGATGAGAGGGCAGCGAACACCGGGGAGCTGTTTTTT
TRBD1	TRBV29-1	TRBJ1-2	few	CSAYQGEVYSGYTF	TGCAGCGCATACCAGGGGGAAGTTTACTCTGGCTACACCTTC
TRBD2	TRBV5-5	TRBJ2-1	.	CASSLEFSGVEQFF	TGTGCCAGCAGCTTGGAGTTTAGCGGGGTTGAGCAGTTCTTC
.	TRBV11-2	TRBJ2-3	few	CASSPGGTDTQYF	TGTGCCAGCAGCCCGGGTGGAACAGATACGCAGTATTTT
.	TRBV27	TRBJ2-7	.	CASSPTFRQGLYEQYF	TGTGCCAGCAGTCCAACCTTTCGACAGGGACTCTACGAGCAGTACTTC
.	TRBV7-9	TRBJ2-7	.	CASSSAYEQYF	TGTGCCAGCAGTTCTGCCTACGAGCAGTACTTC
.	TRBV30	TRBJ1-2	.	CAWTRRVLPGYTF	TGTGCCTGGACCCGGAGGGTACTTCCTGGCTACACCTTC
TRBD1	TRBV5-1	TRBJ2-3	.	CASTSQGTDTQYF	TGCGCCAGCACCTCACAGGGGACAGATACGCAGTATTTT